This is a list of T cell receptor beta chains from one sample in a study of OX40 agonist ivuxolimab in advanced cancers. The method was immunoSEQ multiplex PCR; TCRdb's version includes in-frame clones alone and lacks a portion of them. The sample shows 100,000 or so clones, around 96% of them seen only once. The specimen was CD4+ or CD8+ T cells sorted from blood, collected in a trial of the OX40 agonist ivuxolimab. These receptors were collected from an adult with an advanced solid tumor such as melanoma, head and neck, liver or kidney cancer. Each CDR3 is given with its conserved first and last residue. D genes are given only for firm matches. Where a row states a size, it is once, few, many or the class of an expanded clone; other rows omit it.

cdr3_nt | cdr3_aa | cdr3_length | clone_size | j_call | d_call | v_call
TGCGCCAGCAGCCAAGTATTAGCGGGAGGGGAGACCCAGTACTTC | CASSQVLAGGETQYF | 15 | . | TRBJ2-5 | TRBD2 | TRBV4-3
TGTGCCAGCAGCCCCCAGGGGGAAGAAAAACTGTTTTTT | CASSPQGEEKLFF | 13 | . | TRBJ1-4 | TRBD1 | TRBV13
TGTGCCAGCAGTCTTACTAGCGGGAGGGCCTACGAGCAGTACTTC | CASSLTSGRAYEQYF | 15 | . | TRBJ2-7 | TRBD2 | TRBV7-9
TGTGCCAGCAGTCCAAACACCGGGGAGCTGTTTTTT | CASSPNTGELFF | 12 | . | TRBJ2-2 | . | TRBV6-5
TGTGCCAGCAGCTTAGAAGTACATGTAGAGACCCAGTACTTC | CASSLEVHVETQYF | 14 | once | TRBJ2-5 | . | TRBV7-9
TGTGCCAGCAGCTTAGAGGGAAACACCATATATTTT | CASSLEGNTIYF | 12 | . | TRBJ1-3 | . | TRBV7-6
TGTGCCAGTGAGACCGGGACAGGGGTCCTTGAAGCTTTCTTT | CASETGTGVLEAFF | 14 | . | TRBJ1-1 | TRBD1 | TRBV19
TGTGCCAGCAGTTACTCTAACACTCAAGAGACCCAGTACTTC | CASSYSNTQETQYF | 14 | . | TRBJ2-5 | . | TRBV6-5
TGTGCCAGCAGCTTAGAACAGGGGGGGCCCTACAATGAGCAGTTCTTC | CASSLEQGGPYNEQFF | 16 | . | TRBJ2-1 | . | TRBV7-9
TGTGCCAGCACGACCTCGTCGGGGTGGGGTACGCAGTATTTT | CASTTSSGWGTQYF | 14 | . | TRBJ2-3 | . | TRBV28
TGTGCCAGCAGCCGCGCAGGTCGGTCCTACAATGAGCAGTTCTTC | CASSRAGRSYNEQFF | 15 | . | TRBJ2-1 | . | TRBV5-6
TGTGCCAGCAGCTCCCCCCTGGGACTAGCGGGACCTTACGAGCAGTACTTC | CASSSPLGLAGPYEQYF | 17 | . | TRBJ2-7 | TRBD2 | TRBV7-6
TGTGCCAGTAATACAGGGGACACTGAAGCTTTCTTT | CASNTGDTEAFF | 12 | . | TRBJ1-1 | TRBD1 | TRBV28
TGTGCCAGTAATCTAGCGGCCGATTCCTACAATGAGCAGTTCTTC | CASNLAADSYNEQFF | 15 | . | TRBJ2-1 | TRBD2 | TRBV19
TGTGCCAGCACCTTAGCGGGGGGTTCCTACAATGAGCAGTTCTTC | CASTLAGGSYNEQFF | 15 | . | TRBJ2-1 | TRBD2 | TRBV6-5
TGTGCCAGCGGCTTAGCGGGTGGATACTACGAGCAGTACTTC | CASGLAGGYYEQYF | 14 | . | TRBJ2-7 | TRBD2 | TRBV27
TGTGCCAGCAGCTTGGGGGCGGGGGGCTTCCTCCACGAGCAGTACTTC | CASSLGAGGFLHEQYF | 16 | . | TRBJ2-7 | TRBD2 | TRBV5-4
TGTGCCAGCTCCGCGGGCCGCTTCGCTGGAAACACCATATATTTT | CASSAGRFAGNTIYF | 15 | . | TRBJ1-3 | . | TRBV28
TGTGCCAGCTCACCAGGCAGTTCCTACGAGCAGTACTTC | CASSPGSSYEQYF | 13 | . | TRBJ2-7 | . | TRBV18
TGTGCCATCGGACTAGCGGGCACTTCCAATGAGCAGTTCTTC | CAIGLAGTSNEQFF | 14 | once | TRBJ2-1 | TRBD2 | TRBV19
TGTGCCAGCAGTTTTCCTCCTACGCAGTATTTT | CASSFPPTQYF | 11 | once | TRBJ2-3 | . | TRBV27
TGCGCCAGCAGCCGGACAGGTGATGATGAAAAACTGTTTTTT | CASSRTGDDEKLFF | 14 | . | TRBJ1-4 | TRBD1 | TRBV5-1
TGTGCTAGTGGTAGTCAGGGGATCTACGAGCAGTACTTC | CASGSQGIYEQYF | 13 | . | TRBJ2-7 | . | TRBV12-5
TGTGCCAGTACGCCCTGGGCTAGCCCAAATAATGAGCAGTTCTTC | CASTPWASPNNEQFF | 15 | . | TRBJ2-1 | . | TRBV19
TGTGCCAGCACCGTTAGGTCGACAGATACGCAGTATTTT | CASTVRSTDTQYF | 13 | . | TRBJ2-3 | . | TRBV7-8
TGTGCCAGCAGCCCCCCGGGGGCGTTCGAGCAGTACTTC | CASSPPGAFEQYF | 13 | . | TRBJ2-7 | . | TRBV7-9
TGTGCCAGCAGCACCCGGACTAGCGGGAGCACAGATACGCAGTATTTT | CASSTRTSGSTDTQYF | 16 | once | TRBJ2-3 | TRBD2 | TRBV9
TGTGCCAGTAGTTTCGGACAGGGCCTCTACGAGCAGTACTTC | CASSFGQGLYEQYF | 14 | . | TRBJ2-7 | TRBD1 | TRBV19
TGTGCCAGCAGCCCAGTTATAACAGGGTACACTGAAGCTTTCTTT | CASSPVITGYTEAFF | 15 | . | TRBJ1-1 | . | TRBV14
TGCGCCAGCAGCTCTGATCCCGGGACGGTGAACTACAATGAGCAGTTCTTC | CASSSDPGTVNYNEQFF | 17 | . | TRBJ2-1 | . | TRBV5-1
TGTGCCAGCAGCACCCTCTATGGCTACACCTTC | CASSTLYGYTF | 11 | . | TRBJ1-2 | . | TRBV7-2
TGTGCCAGCAGTTTAGCGCAGACAGAGCAGTTCTTC | CASSLAQTEQFF | 12 | . | TRBJ2-1 | . | TRBV28
TGTGCCAGTAGTATGGGGGGGGTAGGGTACACTGAAGCTTTCTTT | CASSMGGVGYTEAFF | 15 | . | TRBJ1-1 | . | TRBV19
TGTGCCAGCAGCTGGGGTGGGGTCAGACTCAATGAAAAACTGTTTTTT | CASSWGGVRLNEKLFF | 16 | . | TRBJ1-4 | . | TRBV5-6
TGTGCCAGCAGCTCGCCCTTAGCGGACTACGAGCAGTACTTC | CASSSPLADYEQYF | 14 | . | TRBJ2-7 | . | TRBV7-9
TGTGCCAGCATCCAGGGGACTAGCGGGACCTACGAGCAGTACTTC | CASIQGTSGTYEQYF | 15 | . | TRBJ2-7 | TRBD2 | TRBV5-6
TGCGCCAGCAGCTTGGGGAATGAGCAGTTCTTC | CASSLGNEQFF | 11 | . | TRBJ2-1 | . | TRBV5-1
TGTGCCAGCAGTTACAGGGGCAACACCGGGGAGCTGTTTTTT | CASSYRGNTGELFF | 14 | . | TRBJ2-2 | TRBD1 | TRBV28
TGTGCCAGCAGTTCCGAGCTAACCGGGGAGCTGTTTTTT | CASSSELTGELFF | 13 | . | TRBJ2-2 | . | TRBV5-6
TGTGCCAGCAGCCCTACGGCTATCTCTGGAAACACCATATATTTT | CASSPTAISGNTIYF | 15 | . | TRBJ1-3 | . | TRBV7-9
TGTGCCAGCAGCCTAACCGCCGGGGTATCTGAGGAGCATGAGCAGTTCTTC | CASSLTAGVSEEHEQFF | 17 | . | TRBJ2-1 | . | TRBV7-6
TGTGCCACCAGCAGGAGGTCTTCGTGGTATGGCTACACCTTC | CATSRRSSWYGYTF | 14 | . | TRBJ1-2 | . | TRBV15
TGCGCCAGCAGCCCGACAGGAGGTAACACTGAAGCTTTCTTT | CASSPTGGNTEAFF | 14 | few | TRBJ1-1 | . | TRBV4-1